Sequencing of this T cell receptor (beta chain) was carried out in a study of breast tumors, draining lymph nodes, adjacent tissues. To note about this clonotype: Its ends do not fully match the called genes, so a read error is possible.

CDR1 DFQATT and CDR2 SNEGSKA come from the germline V gene (reference sequence). The CDR3 extends over 14 amino acids. Each CDR3 protein gets one entry after TCRdb re-called the multiplex PCR reads with MiXCR. The sample consists of 150,000 or so distinct CDR3 sequences, 30% to 35% of them appearing once. Samples came from axillary lymph nodes draining the breast cancer. Sample: axillary lymph node tissue. The J gene is TRBJ2-3, the V gene TRBV20-1; 11 bases match TRBD2. This clonotype was sampled from a female donor with breast cancer. Some clones in this sample may be carry-over from other donors' samples. The CDR3 DNA reads TGCAGTGCTGCTAGCGGGGGGCGCACAGCTACGCGGTATTTT. It translates to CSAASGGRTATRYF.